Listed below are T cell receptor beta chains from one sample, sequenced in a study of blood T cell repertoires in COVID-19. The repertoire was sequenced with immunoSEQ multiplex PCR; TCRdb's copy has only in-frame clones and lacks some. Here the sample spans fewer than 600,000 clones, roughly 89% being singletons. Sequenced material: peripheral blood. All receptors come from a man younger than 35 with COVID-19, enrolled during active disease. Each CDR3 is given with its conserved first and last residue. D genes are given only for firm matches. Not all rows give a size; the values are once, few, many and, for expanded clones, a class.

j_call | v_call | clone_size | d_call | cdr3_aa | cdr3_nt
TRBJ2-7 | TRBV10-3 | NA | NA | CATSTYSYEQYF | TGTGCCACGTCTACGTATTCCTACGAGCAGTACTTC
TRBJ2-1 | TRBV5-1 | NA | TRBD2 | CASSLGAGAYNEQFF | TGCGCCAGCAGCTTGGGAGCGGGGGCCTACAATGAGCAGTTCTTC
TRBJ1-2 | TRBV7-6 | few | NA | CASSLKPPGMGGGYTF | TGTGCCAGCAGCCTAAAACCGCCAGGGATGGGTGGTGGCTACACCTTC
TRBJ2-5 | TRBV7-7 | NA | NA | CASSLSLKETQYF | TGTGCCAGCAGCCTATCACTAAAAGAGACCCAGTACTTC
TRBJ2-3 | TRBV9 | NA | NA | CASSVSTDTQYF | TGTGCCAGCAGCGTTTCGACAGATACGCAGTATTTT
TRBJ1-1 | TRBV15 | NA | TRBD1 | CATSRPIQGRTEAFF | TGTGCCACCAGCAGACCTATACAGGGGAGGACTGAAGCTTTCTTT
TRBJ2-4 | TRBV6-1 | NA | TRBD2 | CASSDVGLAGLKNIQYF | TGTGCCAGCAGTGATGTGGGACTAGCGGGATTAAAAAACATTCAGTACTTC
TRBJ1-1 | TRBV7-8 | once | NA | CASSLAVERPGAEAFF | TGTGCCAGCAGCTTAGCGGTTGAACGCCCGGGAGCTGAAGCTTTCTTT
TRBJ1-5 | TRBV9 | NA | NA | CASSVDAREQPQHF | TGTGCCAGCAGCGTAGATGCCAGGGAACAGCCCCAGCATTTT
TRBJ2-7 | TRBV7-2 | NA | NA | CASSFPGFEQYF | TGTGCCAGCAGCTTTCCGGGTTTCGAGCAGTACTTC
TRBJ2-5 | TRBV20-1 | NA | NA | CSASGRGTQYF | TGCAGTGCTTCTGGCCGAGGGACCCAGTACTTC
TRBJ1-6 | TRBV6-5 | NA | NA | CASSYKRTPLHF | TGTGCCAGCAGTTACAAGAGGACACCCCTCCACTTT
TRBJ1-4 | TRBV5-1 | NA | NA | CASSLQGGNEKLFF | TGCGCCAGCAGCTTACAAGGGGGTAATGAAAAACTGTTTTTT
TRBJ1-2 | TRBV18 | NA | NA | CASSPAGGGYGYTF | TGTGCCAGCTCACCAGCGGGGGGAGGGTATGGCTACACCTTC
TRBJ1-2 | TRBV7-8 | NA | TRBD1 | CASSPRGQGEGNYGYTF | TGTGCCAGCAGCCCAAGAGGACAGGGGGAAGGAAACTATGGCTACACCTTC
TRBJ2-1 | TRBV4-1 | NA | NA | CASSQDAGARNEQFF | TGCGCCAGCAGCCAAGATGCGGGGGCAAGGAATGAGCAGTTCTTC
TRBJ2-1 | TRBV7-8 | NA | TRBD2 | CASSLYLAGDLYNEQFF | TGTGCCAGCAGCTTATACCTAGCGGGAGATCTCTACAATGAGCAGTTCTTC
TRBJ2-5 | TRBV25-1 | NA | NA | CASSERMGGQETQYF | TGTGCCAGCAGTGAACGAATGGGGGGTCAAGAGACCCAGTACTTC
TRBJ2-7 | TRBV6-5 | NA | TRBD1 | CASSYSRQGWYEQYF | TGTGCCAGCAGTTACTCGAGACAGGGATGGTACGAGCAGTACTTC
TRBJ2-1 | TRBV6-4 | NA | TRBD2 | CASGRGLAGVNEQFF | TGTGCCAGCGGAAGGGGACTAGCGGGGGTCAATGAGCAGTTCTTC
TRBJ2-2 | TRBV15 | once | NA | CATSREISGTGELFF | TGTGCCACCAGCAGAGAGATTAGTGGCACCGGGGAGCTGTTTTTT
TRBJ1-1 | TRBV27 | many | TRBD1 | CASSLSTGSRYTEAFF | TGTGCCAGCAGTTTGTCGACAGGGAGCCGTTACACTGAAGCTTTCTTT
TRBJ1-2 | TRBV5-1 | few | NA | CASSLGALGYGYTF | TGCGCCAGCAGCTTGGGGGCGCTGGGCTATGGCTACACCTTC
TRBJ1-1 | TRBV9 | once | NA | CASSVAVNTEAFF | TGTGCCAGCAGCGTAGCAGTGAACACTGAAGCTTTCTTT
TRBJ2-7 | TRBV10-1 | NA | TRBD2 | CASSEYRTSGTYEQYF | TGCGCCAGCAGTGAGTACCGGACTAGCGGGACCTACGAGCAGTACTTC
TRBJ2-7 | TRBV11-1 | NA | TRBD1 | CASRRDRTDDEQYF | TGTGCCAGCAGGCGGGACAGGACGGACGACGAGCAGTACTTC
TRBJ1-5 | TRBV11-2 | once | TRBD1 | CASSEGQGNQPQHF | TGTGCCAGCAGCGAGGGACAGGGGAATCAGCCCCAGCATTTT
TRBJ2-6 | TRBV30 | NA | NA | CAWIRGGANVLTF | TGTGCCTGGATACGAGGGGGGGCCAACGTCCTGACTTTC
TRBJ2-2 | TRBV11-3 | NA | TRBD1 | CASRDRAGELFF | TGTGCCAGCAGGGACAGGGCCGGGGAGCTGTTTTTT
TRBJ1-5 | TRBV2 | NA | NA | CASSEDRNNQPQHF | TGTGCCAGCAGTGAAGACAGAAACAATCAGCCCCAGCATTTT